This paragraph covers one TCR beta chain sequence. It has no known antigen specificity. Per-base quality was not reported, and no clone a single base away is much larger than it. The record originates from a study of T cells after posttransplantation cyclophosphamide (TCRdb year 2016). Regarding the complete study: T cell repertoire reconstitution was tracked by TRB sequencing after myeloablative bone marrow transplantation in which posttransplantation cyclophosphamide was used as GVHD prophylaxis. Antigen receptor sequencing was done on samples from 35 PTCy-treated patients and from under 20 related bone marrow donors of those patients. Because TRA and TRB clonality were tightly correlated in 9 samples, subsequent TCR analyses were focused on TRB only. In 3 patients, up to about 3 additional blood samples taken between 2 and 5.2 years after transplant also underwent TRB sequencing, as did pretransplant blood from 4 patients. TRB sequencing was performed on blood from all 35 or so PTCy patients with 1-year posttransplant specimens. Public TRB sequences were queried against a database of over 3,500 sequences associated with responses to pathogens, tumor antigens, self-antigens and alloantigens. Broader findings and caveats from the paper: Donor-recipient similarity was low at 1-2 months but rose over the first year, and later blood repertoires were often dominated by donor CD8+ memory clones. Across the 45 patients, TRB clonality was highly associated with recipient CMV seropositivity and CMV reactivation, and diversity with PTCy was similar to that in the CNI/methotrexate controls. The TRB repertoires of T cells infiltrating skin or the GI tract showed only limited overlap with the TRB repertoires found in blood.

Peripheral blood samples were provided by related bone marrow donors on the day of marrow donation. Mononuclear cells from peripheral blood and bone marrow were separated by Ficoll-Hypaque density centrifugation and then cryopreserved. FACS on a FACSAria II was used to sort CD4+ and CD8+ T cells, including the naive and memory subsets. V ends up 4 bases short and J 4 bases short, with an unmatched junction base count of 9. There are 15 amino acids in the CDR3, from cysteine to phenylalanine inclusive. Only the CDR3 DNA is retained, 45 bases long and in frame from the first base. As encoded in the germline V gene, CDR1 is SGHAT while CDR2 is FQNNGV. Genomic DNA was used for TRB sequencing, which was performed with the immunoSEQ assay at survey resolution or with the hsTCRB kit. Regarding the original processing steps: The immunoSEQ software handled initial read processing, and the LymphoSeq R package was used for repertoire analyses. Clonality was computed as 1 minus normalized Shannon entropy, and a Gini coefficient was also calculated for each TRB dataset. To infer phenotypes in unsorted samples, TRB sequences from sorted subsets of the recipient or donor were mapped onto unsorted samples from the same recipient. Here the immuneACCESS table is served through TCRdb, limited to in-frame sequences with V and J called. Missing clones are a known gap in these copies; in checked studies unresolved V genes cover under half, and the rest lacks a known reason. For V, J and clone size, that table is used; D and trimming come from the DNA. This sample lists tens of thousands of clones; approximately 76% were detected once. 0.6% to 0.75% of the sample belongs to the ten largest clones.

This clonotype was obtained from an older woman in good health, CMV-negative, and a related stem cell transplant donor. The chain links TRBV11-2 with TRBJ1-2, with 7 middle bases fitting TRBD1. The specimen was memory CD4+ T cells sorted from PBMCs. The DNA sequence is TGTGCCAGCAGCTCAATTAGGGGGCCGGGCTATGGCTACACCTTC. This yields the protein CASSSIRGPGYGYTF.